This T cell receptor (beta chain) was observed in a study of tumor-infiltrating lymphocytes in primary liver carcinoma. A primer matching the constant region was used to make TCR beta cDNA from about 500 ng of total RNA. The TCR beta library was amplified through three nested multiplex PCR rounds in a modified ARM-PCR procedure. TRBV1-TRBV30 forward and Cbeta reverse primers drove the first two approximately 11-cycle rounds. TCRdb processed the multiplex PCR reads anew with MiXCR; each CDR3 protein has one entry. Of 70,000 to 75,000 distinct CDR3 sequences in the sample, 55% to 75% were seen once. Germline-derived CDR1 and CDR2 are SQVTM and ANQGSEA. CDR3 length: 17 residues. The J segment lost 2 bases and the V segment lost 3 bases, leaving 13 bases of the junction unmatched. Co-extraction of both nucleic acids (RNA and DNA) used roughly 18-32 mg of unsorted bulk tissue.

This rearrangement joins TRBV29-1 to TRBJ2-3; 8 nucleotides line up with TRBD2. This TCR was sampled from a man aged 40-49 years with primary liver carcinoma and hepatitis B virus infection. Sequencing was performed on liver tumor tissue from sampling region 4. Noted subset: tumor region T4, right-lateral pole. The CDR3 reads CSVDWTNGRGPTDTQYF. For the CDR3, the DNA is TGCAGCGTTGATTGGACTAACGGGAGGGGCCCCACAGATACGCAGTATTTT.